These 13 T cell receptor beta chains were sequenced from one sample in a study of PD-1 blockade in mismatch repair-deficient tumors. Only in-frame clones appear in the TCRdb table, and some are missing; sequencing was by immunoSEQ multiplex PCR. The table records roughly 110,000 clones, roughly 80% of them present only once. Sequences were derived from peripheral blood, sampled just over 59 weeks after starting pembrolizumab. The receptors stem from an adult with mismatch repair-deficient cancer.

This chain joins TRBV9 and TRBJ2-7; no firm D call. The ends were cut back, 2 bases at V and 7 bases at J, with 19 bases in the middle. The CDR3 length is 15 residues. The germline V gene encodes CDR1 SGDLS and CDR2 YYNGEE. CDR3 DNA sequence: TGTGCCAGCAGCGTTTTCGGAGCACTCTTGGAGGAGCAGTACTTC. Translating gives CASSVFGALLEEQYF.

In its sample, this clone was seen once. The chain employs TRBV29-1 and TRBJ2-1; 14 bases are a match to TRBD2. CDR3 length: 14 residues. V was clipped by 6 bases and J by 9 bases; unmatched bases: 7. Germline V gene data show CDR1 as SQVTM and CDR2 as ANQGSEA. CDR3 region: CSVRGLAGVGEQFF. Here the CDR3 DNA reads TGCAGCGTGAGGGGACTAGCGGGAGTAGGTGAGCAGTTCTTC.

This clone was seen only a few times. The chain employs TRBV2 and TRBJ1-5, with D perhaps matching TRBD1 (5 bases). There are 14 residues in the CDR3. Germline loops: CDR1 SNHLY, CDR2 FYNNEI. V gave up 4 bases and J gave up 6 bases, with 13 bases separating them. The CDR3 loop is CASSGWAGRQPQHF. CDR3 DNA sequence: TGTGCCAGCAGTGGATGGGCAGGGCGTCAGCCCCAGCATTTT.

This clone has only a few counts. The chain uses TRBV7-9 and TRBJ2-7; no clear D. Germline CDR1 reads SEHNR; CDR2 reads FQNEAQ (reference sequence). V lost 7 bases, J lost 2 bases, and 12 bases lay in between. CDR3 length: 13 residues. Written as DNA, the CDR3 is TGTGCCAGCACCACCACAGCTACCTACGAGCAGTACTTC. This codes for CASTTTATYEQYF.

This chain joins TRBV2 and TRBJ2-2; 12 bases map to TRBD2. The CDR3 is 18 residues long. V was clipped by 7 bases and J by 7 bases; unmatched bases: 16. Per germline, CDR1 SNHLY and CDR2 FYNNEI. CDR3: CASTILGASGRAIGELFF. CDR3 in DNA: TGTGCCAGCACTATATTAGGGGCTAGCGGGAGGGCCATCGGGGAGCTGTTTTTT.

As DNA, the CDR3 is TGTGCCAGCAGCCGTCTCACAGATACGCAGTATTTT. Translated, it gives CASSRLTDTQYF. This sequence joins TRBV9 and TRBJ2-3; no definite D call. Per germline, CDR1 SGDLS and CDR2 YYNGEE. The CDR3 runs 12 residues. Trimming removed 4 bases from V and 2 bases from J, with 5 bases in between.

The rearrangement joins TRBV9 to TRBJ2-1, with 12 bases matching TRBD2. CDR1 is SGDLS, CDR2 YYNGEE, per germline. The CDR3 is made up of 15 amino acids. J lost 10 bases, V lost 3 bases, and 8 bases had no gene match. DNA for the CDR3: TGTGCCAGCAGCGAACTAGCGGGAGGCCTCCGAGAGCAGTTCTTC. Encoded protein: CASSELAGGLREQFF. The entire variable domain, with the rest obtained from reference TRBV9 and TRBJ2-1, is as follows: DSGVTQTPKHLITATGQRVTLRCSPRSGDLSVYWYQQSLDQGLQFLIQYYNGEERAKGNILERFSAQQFPDLHSELNLSSLELGDSALYFCASSELAGGLREQFFGPGTRLTVL.

The chain joins TRBV14 to TRBJ2-3; 11 bases match TRBD2. The CDR3 runs 18 residues. V lost 0 bases, J lost 5 bases, and 10 bases stayed unmatched. Germline V gene data show CDR1 as SGHDN and CDR2 as FVKESK. The DNA for the CDR3 is TGTGCCAGCAGCCAAGATCGGCGACTAGCGGGGCGGGGAGATACGCAGTATTTT. Its translation is CASSQDRRLAGRGDTQYF.

This sequence joins TRBV5-1 and TRBJ2-7, with D perhaps TRBD1 (6 bases). Germline loops: CDR1 SGHRS, CDR2 YFSETQ. The germline V and J ends were trimmed by 3 bases and 2 bases, with 9 bases remaining between them. This CDR3 has 13 amino acids. The CDR3 reads CASSWGQTYEQYF. The CDR3 nucleotides are TGCGCCAGCAGCTGGGGACAAACCTACGAGCAGTACTTC.

In this sample, this clone turned up many times. The CDR3 loop reads CASSIARLLGTGELFF. As DNA, the CDR3 is TGTGCCAGTAGTATAGCGCGCCTCCTGGGCACCGGGGAGCTGTTTTTT. V and J are TRBV19 and TRBJ2-2; D not resolved. V was pared by 1 base and J by 4 bases, with 13 bases between. The CDR3 spans 16 residues. Germline V gives CDR1 LNHDA, CDR2 SQIVND (reference sequence).

In this sample, this clone turned up a few times. The V and J genes are TRBV5-4 and TRBJ2-1, with D perhaps TRBD2 (7 bases). The ends were cut back, 0 bases at V and 6 bases at J, with 10 bases in the middle. The germline V gene encodes CDR1 SGHNT and CDR2 YYREEE (reference sequence). The CDR3 spans 14 residues. CDR3 nucleotides: TGTGCCAGCAGCTTGGACGGGGGGCTCAATGAGCAGTTCTTC. Translation gives CASSLDGGLNEQFF.

This chain links TRBV6-5 with TRBJ2-3; possible D gene TRBD2, 5 bases. V shed 2 bases and J shed 3 bases, with 12 bases lying between them. CDR3 size: 15 residues. Germline lookup yields CDR1 MNHEY and CDR2 SVGAGI. The CDR3 sequence: CASSYGRGRTDTQYF. The DNA for the CDR3 is TGTGCCAGCAGTTACGGTCGGGGAAGGACAGATACGCAGTATTTT.

This clone turned up a few times. J is TRBJ2-7 and V is TRBV5-4, with 7 bases matching TRBD1. The germline V gene encodes CDR1 SGHNT and CDR2 YYREEE (reference sequence). The CDR3 spans 15 residues. V dropped 3 bases and J dropped 4; count of bases not matched to a gene: 10. The CDR3 DNA reads TGTGCCAGCAGCTCTCAGACGGGACAGAGGTACGAGCAGTACTTC. Residues: CASSSQTGQRYEQYF. The full variable domain, with the rest looked up from reference TRBV5-4 and TRBJ2-7, is ETGVTQSPTHLIKTRGQQVTLRCSSQSGHNTVSWYQQALGQGPQFIFQYYREEENGRGNFPPRFSGLQFPNYSSELNVNALELDDSALYLCASSSQTGQRYEQYFGPGTRLTVT.